This T cell receptor beta chain was recovered during a study of blood T cell repertoires in COVID-19. Study information: PBMCs, B-cell-depleted T cells, or T cells were the source of the cDNA or gDNA that made up the material.

Sequencing used immunoSEQ multiplex PCR; TCRdb keeps in-frame clones, though not all of them. The data hold about 93,000 clones, with 70% to 80% observed a single time. J gave up 6 bases and V 5 bases, and 13 bases lay outside the gene matches. Per germline, CDR1 MDHEN and CDR2 SYDVKM. This CDR3 contains 18 residues. The sample holds one count of this clone. Sample: peripheral blood. This receptor was obtained from a human donor in a cohort sampled during active COVID-19. V usage is TRBV28 and J usage is TRBJ2-3; TRBD2 agrees at 14 bases. CDR3 region: CASSEPGLAGALSDTQYF. For the CDR3, the DNA is TGTGCCAGCAGTGAGCCGGGACTAGCGGGGGCCCTCTCTGATACGCAGTATTTT.